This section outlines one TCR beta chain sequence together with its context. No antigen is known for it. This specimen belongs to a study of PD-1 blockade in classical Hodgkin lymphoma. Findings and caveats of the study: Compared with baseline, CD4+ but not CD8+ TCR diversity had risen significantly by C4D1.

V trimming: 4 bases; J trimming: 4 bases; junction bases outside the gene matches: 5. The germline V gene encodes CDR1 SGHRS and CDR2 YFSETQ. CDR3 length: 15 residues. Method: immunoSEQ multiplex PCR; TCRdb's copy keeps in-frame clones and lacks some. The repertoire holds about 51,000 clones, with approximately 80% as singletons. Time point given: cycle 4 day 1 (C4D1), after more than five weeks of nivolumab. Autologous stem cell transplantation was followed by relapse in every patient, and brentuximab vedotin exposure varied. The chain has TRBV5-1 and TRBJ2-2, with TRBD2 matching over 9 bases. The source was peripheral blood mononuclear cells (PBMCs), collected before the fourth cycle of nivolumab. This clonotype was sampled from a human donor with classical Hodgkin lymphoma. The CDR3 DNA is TGCGCCAGCAGCAATAGCGGGGGAGTCACCGGGGAGCTGTTTTTT. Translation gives CASSNSGGVTGELFF. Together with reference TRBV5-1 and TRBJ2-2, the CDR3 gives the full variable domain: KAGVTQTPRYLIKTRGQQVTLSCSPISGHRSVSWYQQTPGQGLQFLFEYFSETQRNKGNFPGRFSGRQFSNSRSEMNVSTLELGDSALYLCASSNSGGVTGELFFGEGSRLTVL.